This TCR beta chain comes out of a study of shared T cell receptors in the human thymus. The data were produced by immunoSEQ multiplex PCR, yet TCRdb's version contains in-frame clones alone and is incomplete. Among roughly 660,000 clones listed, 70% to 90% were seen once. The CDR3 has 15 residues. V lost 4 bases and J 6 bases, leaving 18 bases between the germline ends. Germline-derived CDR1 and CDR2 are SGHTA and FQGNSA. These sequences were also reported in another study, on human thymus T cells. From that second work: Repertoires from thymus and blood appeared to show biased V and J gene usage.

This TCR came from a boy in the first two years of life with a congenital heart defect. Source material: thymocytes. The chain uses TRBV7-2 and TRBJ1-2, with a weak D call TRBD1 (6 bases). The CDR3 loop is CASSSRGAPLHGYTF. CDR3 sequence (DNA): TGTGCCAGCAGCTCGCGGGGGGCTCCCCTTCATGGCTACACCTTC.